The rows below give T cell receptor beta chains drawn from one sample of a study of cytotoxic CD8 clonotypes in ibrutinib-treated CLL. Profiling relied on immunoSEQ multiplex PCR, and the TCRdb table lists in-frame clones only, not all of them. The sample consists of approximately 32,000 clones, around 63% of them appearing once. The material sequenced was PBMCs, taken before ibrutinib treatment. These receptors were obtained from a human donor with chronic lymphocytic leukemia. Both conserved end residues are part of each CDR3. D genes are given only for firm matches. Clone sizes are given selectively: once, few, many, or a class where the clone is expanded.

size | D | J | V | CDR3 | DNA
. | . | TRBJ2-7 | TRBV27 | CASKWNIQADYEQYF | TGTGCCAGCAAATGGAACATCCAAGCGGACTACGAGCAGTACTTC
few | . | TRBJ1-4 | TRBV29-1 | CSTDFGSGLFF | TGCAGCACCGACTTTGGGAGTGGACTGTTTTTT
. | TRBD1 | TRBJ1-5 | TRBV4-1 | CASSLRSGTGDYSNQPQHF | TGCGCCAGCAGCCTCAGGAGTGGGACAGGGGATTATAGCAATCAGCCCCAGCATTTT
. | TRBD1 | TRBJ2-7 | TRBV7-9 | CASSLLDRGGDEQYF | TGTGCCAGCAGCCTTCTGGACAGGGGGGGTGACGAGCAGTACTTC
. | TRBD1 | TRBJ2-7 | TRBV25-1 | CASSELGQGYEQYF | TGTGCCAGCAGTGAATTGGGACAGGGCTACGAGCAGTACTTC
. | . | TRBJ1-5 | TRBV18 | CASSPQEGAGNQPQHF | TGTGCCAGCTCACCACAGGAAGGGGCTGGCAATCAGCCCCAGCATTTT
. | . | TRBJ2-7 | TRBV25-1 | CASSRGIYEQYF | TGTGCCAGCAGTCGGGGCATCTACGAGCAGTACTTC
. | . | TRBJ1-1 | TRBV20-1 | CSAISGTEAFF | TGCAGTGCTATCAGTGGCACTGAAGCTTTCTTT
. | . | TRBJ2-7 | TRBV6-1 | CASSLAGSSYEQYF | TGTGCCAGCAGTCTTGCAGGGAGCTCCTACGAGCAGTACTTC
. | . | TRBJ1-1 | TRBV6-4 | CASSETENTEAFF | TGTGCCAGCAGTGAGACAGAGAACACTGAAGCTTTCTTT
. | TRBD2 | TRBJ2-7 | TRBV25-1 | CASSESSAGRFSYEQYF | TGTGCCAGCAGTGAATCGAGCGCCGGGAGGTTCTCCTACGAGCAGTACTTC
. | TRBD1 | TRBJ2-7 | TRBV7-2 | CASSFVQGASYEQYF | TGTGCCAGCAGCTTCGTACAGGGGGCATCCTACGAGCAGTACTTC
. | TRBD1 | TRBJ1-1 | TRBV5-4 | CASSLVNRGVNTEAFF | TGTGCCAGCAGCTTGGTCAACAGGGGGGTGAACACTGAAGCTTTCTTT
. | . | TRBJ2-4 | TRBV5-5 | CASSLVSEVTKNIQYF | TGTGCCAGCAGCTTGGTGTCGGAGGTAACCAAAAACATTCAGTACTTC
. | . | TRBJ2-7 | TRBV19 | CASSMDLAGYEQYF | TGTGCCAGTAGTATGGATTTGGCTGGATACGAGCAGTACTTC
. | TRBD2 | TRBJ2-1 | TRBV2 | CASSLGGGAAEQFF | TGTGCCAGCAGTCTCGGCGGGGGGGCCGCTGAGCAGTTCTTC
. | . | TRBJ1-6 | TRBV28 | CASSSQTSSYNSPLHF | TGTGCCAGCAGTTCTCAGACGAGCTCCTATAATTCACCCCTCCACTTT
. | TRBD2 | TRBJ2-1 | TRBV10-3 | CAIRGLADEQFF | TGTGCCATCAGAGGACTAGCGGATGAGCAGTTCTTC
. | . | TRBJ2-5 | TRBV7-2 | CASSELGETQYF | TGTGCCAGCAGTGAGTTGGGGGAGACCCAGTACTTC
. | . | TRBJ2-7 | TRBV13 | CASSLGPGLIYEQYF | TGTGCCAGCAGCTTAGGTCCGGGCCTGATTTACGAGCAGTACTTC
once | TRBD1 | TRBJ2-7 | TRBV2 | CASIRTGLFYEQYF | TGTGCCAGCATTCGGACAGGGTTATTCTACGAGCAGTACTTC
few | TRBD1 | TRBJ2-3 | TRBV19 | CASSAGTGKDTQYF | TGTGCCAGTAGCGCCGGGACAGGGAAAGATACGCAGTATTTT